The 31 T cell receptor beta chains listed next were all sequenced from one sample in a study of blood T cells in healthy people across ages. The second PCR ran about 6 to 12 cycles with a sample-barcoded 5' primer and J-beta primers. TCRdb recomputed calls from the 5' RACE reads with MiXCR, one row per CDR3 protein. The sample contains hundreds of thousands of distinct CDR3 sequences, 45% to 50% of which appear only once. Input material: blood. Source of these receptors: a woman aged 55-70 years in good health.

The chain combines TRBV10-3 with TRBJ2-5, with D perhaps TRBD1 or TRBD2 (6 bases each). The J call may be wrong; the DNA end is better matched by TRBJ2-7. Looked up from germline, CDR1 is ENHRY and CDR2 is SYGVKD. This CDR3 has 13 residues. CDR3 amino acids: CAIKGGQIYEQYF. CDR3 in DNA: TGTGCCATCAAGGGGGGTCAAATCTACGAGCAGTACTTC.

The V gene is TRBV3-1, the J gene TRBJ2-7; 9 bases line up with TRBD2. Germline assignment: CDR1 LGHDT and CDR2 YNNKEL (reference sequence). CDR3 length: 16 amino acids. Unmatched junction bases numbered 10, after V lost 1 base and J lost 6 bases. The CDR3, as DNA: TGTGCCAGCAGCCAAGGGGTTAGCGGGAGTAAAAGCGAGCAGTACTTC. This codes for CASSQGVSGSKSEQYF.

Only a few counts were recorded for this clonotype. The gene calls are TRBV12-3 or TRBV12-4 and TRBJ2-3; D is possibly TRBD2 (6 bases). This CDR3 is 13 amino acids long. V lost 5 bases, J lost 2 bases, and 8 bases lay in between. The DNA of the CDR3 is TGTGCCAGCAGTGGGAGGACCACAGATACGCAGTATTTT. Its protein product is CASSGRTTDTQYF.

This clonotype was observed a single time. The chain links TRBV18 to TRBJ2-1; D is uncertain. Matching the DNA end better, TRBJ2-7 makes the J call doubtful. The germline CDR1 and CDR2 sequences are KGHSH and LQKENI. This CDR3 has 13 residues. CDR3 loop: CASSRASNYEQYF. The CDR3 DNA is TGTGCCAGCTCAAGGGCCAGCAACTACGAGCAGTACTTC.

The chain employs TRBV7-2 and TRBJ1-2, with D hard to call. Trimming took off 1 base at V and 4 bases at J, with 10 bases between the two ends. CDR3 length: 14 amino acids. The germline V gene has CDR1 SGHTA and CDR2 FQGNSA. This chain's CDR3 is CASSLGSGTYGYTF. CDR3 in DNA: TGTGCCAGCAGCTTAGGGTCAGGAACCTATGGCTACACCTTC.

V is TRBV12-3 or TRBV12-4 and J is TRBJ2-7, with 8 bases aligning to TRBD2. Germline trimming cut 3 bases from V and 5 bases from J; bases unmatched to any gene: 3. The CDR3 extends over 13 amino acids. CDR3 sequence (DNA): TGTGCCAGCAGTTTCGGGCGGGAGGACGAGCAGTACTTC. The encoded protein is CASSFGREDEQYF.

The rearrangement joins TRBV20-1 to TRBJ1-4, with D maybe TRBD1 (5 bases). The CDR3 has 15 residues. Trimming took 0 bases from V and 5 from J, leaving 13 bases between them. Germline assignment: CDR1 DFQATT and CDR2 SNEGSKA (reference sequence). CDR3 loop: CSARDPRANNEKLFF. CDR3 in DNA: TGCAGTGCTAGAGATCCCAGGGCGAACAATGAAAAACTGTTTTTT.

The rearrangement uses TRBV7-2 and TRBJ2-5; D might be TRBD1 or TRBD2, each matching 5 bases. The CDR3 spans 15 residues. Germline V gives CDR1 SGHTA, CDR2 FQGNSA. V lost 1 base to trimming and J lost 11 bases, with 20 bases between them. The CDR3 loop is CASSLDVGTYNEQYF. In nucleotides, the CDR3 is TGTGCCAGCAGCTTAGATGTTGGGACCTACAATGAGCAGTACTTC.

This clonotype occurred many times. This may be a read error, as it is one base from a much larger clone. The chain uses TRBV4-2 and TRBJ2-7; 7 bases align to TRBD2. V dropped 1 base and J dropped 5; count of bases not matched to a gene: 8. The CDR3 has 15 residues. CDR1 is LGHNA, CDR2 YNFKEQ, per germline. CDR3 sequence: CASSQAGGSFHEQYF. For the CDR3, the DNA is TGTGCCAGCAGCCAAGCGGGCGGGAGTTTCCACGAGCAGTACTTC.

There are many counts of this clonotype. The rearrangement links TRBV7-2 to TRBJ1-2, with TRBD1 as a possible D gene (6 bases). The ends were cut back, 2 bases at V and 7 bases at J, with 20 bases in the middle. CDR1 is SGHTA and CDR2 is FQGNSA in the germline V gene. The CDR3 spans 16 residues. CDR3 bases: TGTGCCAGCAGCTTAAGCTACGGGGGCGAAGTTGGTGGCTACACCTTC. Amino acids: CASSLSYGGEVGGYTF. Variable domain in full (rest from reference TRBV7-2 and TRBJ1-2): GAGVSQSPSNKVTEKGKDVELRCDPISGHTALYWYRQSLGQGLEFLIYFQGNSAPDKSGLPSDRFSAERTGGSVSTLTIQRTQQEDSAVYLCASSLSYGGEVGGYTFGSGTRLTVV.

The chain is built from TRBV18 and TRBJ2-3, with a weak D call TRBD2 (6 bases). CDR1 and CDR2 from the germline V gene are KGHSH and LQKENI. V was pared by 2 bases and J by 0 bases, with 9 bases between. This CDR3 has 15 amino acids. The CDR3 region has the DNA TGTGCCAGCTCACCAAGCGGGTATAGCACAGATACGCAGTATTTT. Translating gives CASSPSGYSTDTQYF.

The rearrangement links TRBV30 to TRBJ1-4; D call uncertain. V was pared by 6 bases and J by 8 bases, with 22 bases between. The V gene's germline CDR1 is GTSNPN and CDR2 SVGIG (reference sequence). The CDR3 sequence is 15 residues long. CDR3 DNA sequence: TGTGCCTGTAGTTTTACCGCGGGAGGTGGCGAAAAACTGTTTTTT. This translates into CACSFTAGGGEKLFF. The entire variable domain, with the rest obtained from reference TRBV30 and TRBJ1-4, is as follows: SQTIHQWPATLVQPVGSPLSLECTVEGTSNPNLYWYRQAAGRGLQLLFYSVGIGQISSEVPQNLSASRPQDRQFILSSKKLLLSDSGFYLCACSFTAGGGEKLFFGSGTQLSVL.

This chain links TRBV7-9 with TRBJ2-3; 7 bases align to TRBD2. J was trimmed by 2 bases and V by 4 bases; bases with no gene match: 6. Germline values: CDR1 SEHNR, CDR2 FQNEAQ (reference sequence). The CDR3 is 15 residues long. CDR3 DNA sequence: TGTGCCAGCAGCTACGGGACTACACACACAGATACGCAGTATTTT. It codes for CASSYGTTHTDTQYF.

This chain connects TRBV20-1 to TRBJ1-1, with D possibly being TRBD1 (6 bases). Germline assignment: CDR1 DFQATT and CDR2 SNEGSKA (reference sequence). This CDR3 spans 15 amino acids. V shed 0 bases and J shed 5 bases, with 16 bases lying between them. The DNA of the CDR3 is TGCAGTGCTAGAGATCGGGTTCAGGGGTGGACTGAAGCTTTCTTT. It translates to CSARDRVQGWTEAFF.

The chain employs TRBV5-1 and TRBJ1-1; no clear D gene. The germline V and J ends were trimmed by 5 bases and 1 base, with 15 bases remaining between them. This CDR3 contains 15 residues. In germline, CDR1 is SGHRS, CDR2 YFSETQ. CDR3 coding DNA: TGCGCCAGCAGGGTGAGTGCCCAAGCGAACACTGAAGCTTTCTTT. Amino acid sequence: CASRVSAQANTEAFF.

This clonotype has more than one count but fewer than ten. The rearrangement links TRBV28 to TRBJ1-1; weak D call: TRBD1 (6 bases). This CDR3 region has 13 residues. In germline, CDR1 is MDHEN, CDR2 SYDVKM. Trimming took 7 bases from V and 7 from J, leaving 16 bases between them. As DNA, the CDR3 is TGTGCCAGCAACGGGGACACCCCGGGTGAAGCTTTCTTT. Protein: CASNGDTPGEAFF.

This clonotype has only a few counts. The chain employs TRBV6-1 and TRBJ2-1; D gene unclear. This CDR3 is built from 13 residues. V was cut by 0 bases and J by 8 bases, with 8 bases left in between. In germline, CDR1 is MNHNS, CDR2 SASEGT. This CDR3 reads CASSEAQRDEQFF. The CDR3 nucleotides read TGTGCCAGCAGTGAAGCCCAGCGCGATGAGCAGTTCTTC.

Only a few counts were recorded for this clonotype. V usage is TRBV20-1 and J usage is TRBJ2-5; TRBD2 is a possible D gene (6 bases). The J call could be wrong; TRBJ2-7 is a better fit for the DNA end. This CDR3 has 14 amino acids. Germline CDR1 DFQATT, CDR2 SNEGSKA (reference sequence). This CDR3 reads CSAPVELEEGEQYF. CDR3 DNA: TGCAGTGCGCCGGTGGAGCTAGAGGAGGGCGAGCAGTACTTC.

The genes are TRBV15 and TRBJ2-3, with a possible D match to TRBD2 (5 bases). This CDR3 has 13 residues. Germline values: CDR1 LNHNV, CDR2 YYDKDF (reference sequence). V was trimmed by 10 bases and J by 4 bases, leaving 15 bases between them. The CDR3 nucleotides read TGTGCCAGCTCCTTAGGGAGTCCAGATACGCAGTATTTT. Translation: CASSLGSPDTQYF.

J is TRBJ2-3 and V is TRBV3-1; unclear D gene. Trimming shortened V by 4 bases and J by 6 bases, and 8 bases separated the two germline ends. There are 12 residues in the CDR3. Germline CDR1 reads LGHDT; CDR2 reads YNNKEL (reference sequence). CDR3 residues: CASSPTEDTQYF. Here the CDR3 DNA reads TGTGCCAGCAGCCCCACTGAGGATACGCAGTATTTT.

The rearrangement joins TRBV3-1 to TRBJ1-2; D not resolved. CDR3 length: 12 residues. The V and J ends lost 1 base and 8 bases respectively, with 8 bases between them. The germline CDR1 and CDR2 sequences are LGHDT and YNNKEL (reference sequence). CDR3 nucleotides: TGTGCCAGCAGCCAAGGGCCCGGCGGCTACACCTTC. Translating it yields CASSQGPGGYTF.

V gene TRBV4-2 combines with J gene TRBJ2-7, with 7 bases aligning to TRBD1. The CDR3 is made up of 16 amino acids. V was pared by 3 bases and J by 0 bases, with 8 bases of the junction left unmatched. CDR1 and CDR2 from the germline V gene are LGHNA and YNFKEQ. In DNA form, the CDR3 reads TGTGCCAGCAGCCAGGCGTTTGGACAGGACTCCTACGAGCAGTACTTC. Translation gives CASSQAFGQDSYEQYF.

The chain links TRBV28 to TRBJ2-7; 7 bases line up with TRBD2. The germline CDR1 and CDR2 sequences are MDHEN and SYDVKM. The ends lost 6 bases at V and 5 bases at J; junction bases unmatched: 10. This CDR3 has 14 amino acids. CDR3 coding DNA: TGTGCCAGCAGCCAAACTAGCGCGGTCCACGAGCAGTACTTC. This encodes CASSQTSAVHEQYF.

This clonotype was recorded a few times. The rearrangement links TRBV6-6 to TRBJ2-5; D remains ambiguous. This CDR3 is built from 12 residues. In germline, CDR1 is MNHNY, CDR2 SVGAGI (reference sequence). Trimming left V 0 bases short and J 5 bases short, with 4 bases between. For the CDR3, the DNA is TGTGCCAGCAGTTACTCGAAGGAGACCCAGTACTTC. This translates into CASSYSKETQYF.

This chain links TRBV12-3 or TRBV12-4 with TRBJ2-1; D is perhaps TRBD1 (6 bases). The CDR3 consists of 14 residues. V lost 3 bases to trimming and J lost 2 bases, with 8 bases between them. This chain's CDR3 is CASSFQGPYNEQFF. CDR3 coding DNA: TGTGCCAGCAGTTTTCAGGGGCCCTACAATGAGCAGTTCTTC.

Only a few counts were recorded for this clonotype. The chain links TRBV25-1 to TRBJ2-5, with a possible D match to TRBD2 (5 bases). Per the germline V gene, CDR1 is MGHDK and CDR2 is SYGVNS. Trimming shortened V by 5 bases and J by 2 bases, and 12 bases separated the two germline ends. The CDR3 runs 14 residues. CDR3 residues: CASSRVGGQETQYF. The CDR3 DNA follows: TGTGCCAGCAGTAGGGTCGGCGGGCAAGAGACCCAGTACTTC.

This chain connects TRBV28 to TRBJ2-5; D is uncertain. The CDR3 covers 14 residues. CDR1 is MDHEN and CDR2 is SYDVKM in the germline V gene. Trimming took 6 bases from V and 5 from J, leaving 16 bases between them. CDR3 sequence: CASSREPLRETQYF. The CDR3 DNA follows: TGTGCCAGCAGCAGAGAACCTCTCCGGGAGACCCAGTACTTC.

This clonotype has only a few counts. This chain connects TRBV28 to TRBJ1-2, with D perhaps matching TRBD1 (5 bases). The CDR3 sequence is 14 residues long. In germline, CDR1 is MDHEN, CDR2 SYDVKM. Deletions cut 6 bases from V and 2 bases from J, with 13 bases between. The CDR3 region has the DNA TGTGCCAGCAGGGAGGGGACTGAGAACTATGGCTACACCTTC. This encodes CASREGTENYGYTF.

In this sample, this clonotype turned up many times. This chain's CDR3 is CSALTRLAGSSYNEQFF. CDR3 coding DNA: TGCAGTGCCTTAACCCGACTAGCGGGTAGCTCCTACAATGAGCAGTTCTTC. This chain joins TRBV20-1 and TRBJ2-1; 10 nucleotides line up with TRBD2. The CDR3 consists of 17 residues. Germline V gene data show CDR1 as DFQATT and CDR2 as SNEGSKA (reference sequence). V gave up 6 bases and J gave up 0 bases; unmatched junction bases: 11.

This clonotype has more than one count but fewer than ten. The V call is TRBV18, the J call TRBJ2-1; 7 nucleotides agree with TRBD2. The trim removed 4 bases at V and 5 bases at J, leaving 5 bases unmatched. Per germline, CDR1 KGHSH and CDR2 LQKENI. This CDR3 region has 14 residues. CDR3 loop: CASSRGDYNNEQFF. The CDR3 DNA is TGTGCCAGCTCACGAGGGGACTATAACAATGAGCAGTTCTTC.

This CDR3 reads CASSQGRPGQNEQYF. The CDR3 DNA reads TGTGCCAGCAGCCAAGGACGACCCGGACAGAACGAGCAGTACTTC. This chain connects TRBV4-2 to TRBJ2-7, with D tentatively TRBD1 (6 bases). The CDR3 totals 15 residues. The V gene lost 1 base and the J gene lost 5 bases, with 15 bases spanning the gap. The germline CDR1 and CDR2 sequences are LGHNA and YNFKEQ.